This T cell receptor (beta chain) was sequenced in a study of OX40 agonist ivuxolimab in advanced cancers. Study-level background: The drug used for patients, ivuxolimab, was an agonistic anti-OX40 (CD134) antibody. The dose of intravenous ivuxolimab that patients received every 2 weeks ranged from 0.01 to 10 mg/kg.

Measured with immunoSEQ multiplex PCR; TCRdb has only the in-frame clones, and not every one. The sample lists around 92,000 clones; approximately 93% were seen once. Germline CDR1 and CDR2: LNHDA and SQIVND (reference sequence). The CDR3 is 13 residues long. Deletions cut 5 bases from V and 0 bases from J, with 5 bases between. Here the sequenced sample was CD4+ or CD8+ T cells sorted from blood, taken in a trial of the OX40 agonist ivuxolimab. This TCR was recovered from an adult with an advanced solid tumor such as melanoma, head and neck, liver or kidney cancer. The chain couples TRBV19 to TRBJ1-3; the D is unclear. The CDR3 nucleotides read TGTGCCAGTAGTCGGGCCTCTGGAAACACCATATATTTT. Translation: CASSRASGNTIYF.